This record concerns one TCR beta chain sequence. Its specificity is unknown. The CDR3 is cut off 3 residues early in the read; its end comes from the germline J gene. Assay used: immunoSEQ multiplex PCR; TCRdb lists only in-frame clones, some missing. The repertoire shows about 17,000 clones; the top ten hold around a tenth. Each participant carried one incident cervical HPV16 infection only. Germline V gene data show CDR1 as SGHAT and CDR2 as FQNNGV. The J segment lost 2 bases and the V segment lost 2 bases, leaving 4 bases of the junction unmatched. The CDR3 runs to 15 residues. This sample was taken from a study of T cells in women clearing cervical HPV infection. Across the study: Case blood drawn at lesion detection; control blood after infection cleared.

Study findings and constraints: Cases carried less TRBV6-7 than controls: about 0.1% versus 0.15%.

The sequencing input was blood buffy coat. This receptor was identified in a woman between 18 and 70 years old with a cervical HPV16 infection that either progressed to CIN3+ or cleared (not recorded which). The chain recombines TRBV11-2 with TRBJ2-5; 8 positions agree with TRBD1. The covered CDR3 bases are TGTGCCAGCAGCTTAAGGGGGACAGGTCAAGAGACC. It specifies CASSLRGTGQET. The whole CDR3 sequence is CASSLRGTGQETQYF.